This T cell receptor (beta chain) was recorded in a study of vaccination effects on CD4 cells after COVID-19. Using viral peptide pools, the ViraFEST assay grew out antigen-specific CD4+ T cells prior to sequencing. Around day 10 of culture, CD4+ T cells were separated out. Vaccine administered to participants consisted of two doses of either BNT162b2 or mRNA-1273. For this clone: Its antigen is not known.

Profiling relied on immunoSEQ multiplex PCR, and the TCRdb table lists in-frame clones only, not all of them. The profile shows 20,000 to 25,000 clones, 76% of them singletons. The CDR3 runs to 11 residues. The germline V gene encodes CDR1 SNHLY and CDR2 FYNNEI. The V end lost 7 bases, the J end lost 1 base, and 4 bases lay between the germline ends. This TCR derives from a human donor who received a COVID-19 vaccine. The chain has TRBV2 and TRBJ1-1; D is uncertain. The sample was CD4+ T cells from PBMCs cultured with HCoV-229E spike peptides, taken after COVID-19 vaccination. This CDR3 is CASIRNTEAFF. In nucleotides, the CDR3 is TGTGCCAGCATAAGGAACACTGAAGCTTTCTTT.